The rows below give T cell receptor beta chains drawn from one sample of a study of T cell repertoires in cytomegalovirus infection. MiXCR was run by TCRdb on the reads, yielding one entry per CDR3 protein. The sample has around 740,000 distinct CDR3 sequences; roughly a third are singletons. Material: PBMCs. These receptors all stem from a human donor in good health (CMV status not recorded). Some clones in this sample may be carry-over from other donors' samples. Each CDR3 is given with its conserved first and last residue. A D gene is named only where the DNA matches it firmly. The size field is filled for only some rows; it gives once, few, many or a size class.

V gene	clone size	D gene	J gene	CDR3 DNA	CDR3 protein
TRBV5-4	NA	NA	TRBJ2-7	TGTGCCAGCAGCTTGGACGCGGGCCACTACGAGCAGTACTTC	CASSLDAGHYEQYF
TRBV4-2	NA	NA	TRBJ2-7	TGTGCCAGCAGCCAAGATAACGGGGGAGGTCGGGGGGAGCAGTACTTC	CASSQDNGGGRGEQYF
TRBV5-1	NA	TRBD1	TRBJ1-5	TGCGCCAGCAGCTTGGGGGGGACAGGGTGGCAGCCCCAGCATTTT	CASSLGGTGWQPQHF
TRBV12-3/TRBV12-4	few	NA	TRBJ2-6	TGTGCCAGCAGTCTACAGGGCGGTGGGGCCAACGTCCTGACTTTC	CASSLQGGGANVLTF
TRBV18	NA	NA	TRBJ2-3	TGTGCCAGCTCACCCCGAGGGGTTCCAGATACGCAGTATTTT	CASSPRGVPDTQYF
TRBV7-2	many	TRBD2	TRBJ2-1	TGTGCCAGCAGCTCCCGTAGCGGGAGCTCCTACAATGAGCAGTTCTTC	CASSSRSGSSYNEQFF
TRBV12-3/TRBV12-4	once	TRBD1	TRBJ1-6	TGTGCCAGCAGCCTCCGGGACAGTCAACTTTGGTATTCACCCCTCCACTTT	CASSLRDSQLWYSPLHF
TRBV28	NA	TRBD1	TRBJ1-5	TGTGCCAGCAGTTTATCTGGGACAGGGGGCTTTCAGCCCCAGCATTTT	CASSLSGTGGFQPQHF
TRBV6-1	NA	NA	TRBJ1-1	TGTGCCAGCAGACGGACAGAAGAAGCTTTCTTT	CASRRTEEAFF
TRBV6-1	NA	TRBD2	TRBJ2-2	TGTGCCAGCAGGGGAACGGGGGGAGAAACCGGGGAGCTGTTTTTT	CASRGTGGETGELFF
TRBV2	NA	NA	TRBJ1-1	TGTGCCAGCAGTGGGGGCCTAGGGGGAACACTGAAGCTTTTCTTT	CASSGGLGGTLKLFF
TRBV6-1	NA	NA	TRBJ1-2	TGTGCCAGCAGTCCCTCCGCGGGGGGCTATGGCTACACCTTC	CASSPSAGGYGYTF
TRBV28	NA	NA	TRBJ2-3	TGTGCCAGCAGCGGTGGACCAGGGTGGGATACGCAGTATTTT	CASSGGPGWDTQYF
TRBV6-5	NA	NA	TRBJ2-5	TGTGCCAGCAGACACCCCGATAAGTGGACCCAGTACTTC	CASRHPDKWTQYF
TRBV4-2	NA	NA	TRBJ1-1	TGTGCCAGCAGCCAAGGGTCGGGAGCTACTTACACTGAAGCTTTCTTT	CASSQGSGATYTEAFF
TRBV4-1	NA	TRBD2	TRBJ2-7	TGTGCCAGCAGCCAAGCCGGGGGGGGCAGGTACGAGCAGTACTTC	CASSQAGGGRYEQYF
TRBV7-9	NA	NA	TRBJ2-7	TGTGCCAGCGGCACCGGGACAACCTACGAGCAGTACTTC	CASGTGTTYEQYF
TRBV19	few	NA	TRBJ2-3	TGTGCCAGTAGTATACGGCACACAGATACGCAGTATTTT	CASSIRHTDTQYF
TRBV7-6	many	NA	TRBJ1-1	TGTGCCAGCAGCTTAAGCACAGGCCGAAACACTGAAGCTTTCTTT	CASSLSTGRNTEAFF
TRBV7-4	NA	TRBD2	TRBJ2-3	TGTGCCAGCAGCTTAGGTCTAGCGGACCTCACAGATACGCAGTATTTT	CASSLGLADLTDTQYF
TRBV6-5	many	NA	TRBJ1-2	TGTGCCAGCAGTTACCTCGACAACTATGGCTACACCTTC	CASSYLDNYGYTF
TRBV28	few	NA	TRBJ1-3	TGTGCCAGCAGTTTAGTGGACAGCCTCTCTGGAAACACCATATATTTT	CASSLVDSLSGNTIYF
TRBV29-1	NA	TRBD1	TRBJ2-1	TGCAGCGTTGCTTATACTCGGACAGGGGGCTCCTACAATGAGCAGTTCTTC	CSVAYTRTGGSYNEQFF
TRBV10-3	many	NA	TRBJ2-5	TGTGCCATCAGTGTAGGGGAGACCCAGTACTTC	CAISVGETQYF
TRBV10-1	NA	TRBD1	TRBJ2-1	TGCGCCAGCAGTGAGTCGGGACAGGGATTTATCGATGAGCAGTTCTTC	CASSESGQGFIDEQFF
TRBV10-3	NA	NA	TRBJ2-7	TGTGCCATCAGCGTGGGGAACGAGCAGTACTTC	CAISVGNEQYF
TRBV7-9	many	NA	TRBJ2-3	TGTGCCAGCAGCTTCGAGGTAATGGCAGATACGCAGTATTTT	CASSFEVMADTQYF
TRBV12-3/TRBV12-4	few	NA	TRBJ1-1	TGTGCCAGCAGTTCTCGTCAGCGGACTGAAGCTTTCTTT	CASSSRQRTEAFF
TRBV12-3/TRBV12-4	many	TRBD1	TRBJ1-5	TGTGCCAGTATGAACAGGGGAGAGAATCAGCCCCAGCATTTT	CASMNRGENQPQHF
TRBV19	few	NA	TRBJ2-7	TGTGCCAGTAGCGGGAGACTATTCTACGAGCAGTACTTC	CASSGRLFYEQYF
TRBV7-2	NA	NA	TRBJ1-6	TGTGCCAGCAGTGTCTATAATTCACCCCTCCACTTT	CASSVYNSPLHF
TRBV20-1	NA	TRBD1	TRBJ2-7	TGCAGTGCTAGTAATTGGGACAGTACCTACGAGCAGTACTTC	CSASNWDSTYEQYF
TRBV10-3	NA	NA	TRBJ1-2	TGTGCCATCAGTGAGCCGAACTTAGGGACACGTGGTGGCTACACCTTC	CAISEPNLGTRGGYTF
TRBV20-1	NA	NA	TRBJ2-2	NA	CSAPLWDRDTGELFF
TRBV20-1	few	TRBD1	TRBJ1-5	TGCAGTGCCCTGGGACAGGGGGCGCGTAGCAATCAGCCCCAGCATTTT	CSALGQGARSNQPQHF
TRBV20-1	NA	TRBD2	TRBJ2-1	TGCAGTGCGGAAACTAGCGGTGCCCGACCCTACAATGAGCAGTTCTTC	CSAETSGARPYNEQFF
TRBV12-3/TRBV12-4	NA	NA	TRBJ1-6	TGTGCCAGCAGCTCATTCTCTGGCAGGGGAAAGAATTCACCCCTCCACTTT	CASSSFSGRGKNSPLHF
TRBV19	NA	NA	TRBJ1-2	TGTGCCAGTAGTATGCCAGGGGCTTACTATGGCTACACCTTC	CASSMPGAYYGYTF
TRBV7-9	few	TRBD1	TRBJ1-4	TGTGCCAGCAGGTCCGGGACAGGGACTAATGAAAAACTGTTTTTT	CASRSGTGTNEKLFF